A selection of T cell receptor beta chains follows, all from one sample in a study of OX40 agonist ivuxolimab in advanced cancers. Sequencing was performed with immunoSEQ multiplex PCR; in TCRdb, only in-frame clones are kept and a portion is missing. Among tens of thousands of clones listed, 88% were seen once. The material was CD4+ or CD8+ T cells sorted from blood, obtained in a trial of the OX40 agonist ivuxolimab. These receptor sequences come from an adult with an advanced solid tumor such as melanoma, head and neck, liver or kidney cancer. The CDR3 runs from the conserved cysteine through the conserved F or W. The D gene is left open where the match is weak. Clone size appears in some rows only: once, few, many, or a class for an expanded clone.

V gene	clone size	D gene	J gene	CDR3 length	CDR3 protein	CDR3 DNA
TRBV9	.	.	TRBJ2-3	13	CASSVGSPDTQYF	TGTGCCAGCAGCGTAGGGAGTCCAGATACGCAGTATTTT
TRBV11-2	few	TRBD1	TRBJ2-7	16	CASSGGGQGVFHEQYF	TGTGCCAGCAGCGGGGGAGGACAGGGCGTGTTTCACGAGCAGTACTTC
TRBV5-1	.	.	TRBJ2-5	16	CASKPARGPGGETQYF	TGCGCCAGCAAGCCGGCTAGGGGCCCTGGAGGGGAGACCCAGTACTTC
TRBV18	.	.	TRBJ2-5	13	CASYRGLGETQYF	TGTGCCAGCTACCGGGGGTTGGGAGAGACCCAGTACTTC
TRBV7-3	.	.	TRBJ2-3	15	CASSLGGSRTDTQYF	TGTGCCAGCAGCTTAGGTGGAAGTCGCACAGATACGCAGTATTTT
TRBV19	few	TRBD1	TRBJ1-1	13	CASSPQGFTEAFF	TGTGCCAGTAGTCCACAGGGGTTCACTGAAGCTTTCTTT
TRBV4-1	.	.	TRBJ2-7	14	CASSQGRTSYEQYF	TGCGCCAGCAGCCAAGGACGGACCTCATACGAGCAGTACTTC
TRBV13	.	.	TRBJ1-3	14	CASSSRLSGNTIYF	TGTGCCAGCAGCTCCCGCCTCTCAGGAAACACCATATATTTT
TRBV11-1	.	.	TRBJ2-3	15	CASSSQLRGTDTQYF	TGTGCCAGCAGCTCCCAGCTGAGGGGCACAGATACGCAGTATTTT
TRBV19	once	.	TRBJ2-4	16	CASSIGTASAKNIQYF	TGTGCCAGTAGTATAGGGACCGCCTCAGCCAAAAACATTCAGTACTTC
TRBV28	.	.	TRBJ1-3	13	CASNQGHGNTIYF	TGTGCCAGCAACCAGGGGCATGGAAACACCATATATTTT
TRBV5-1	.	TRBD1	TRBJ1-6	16	CASSPLDRGVDSPLHF	TGCGCCAGCAGCCCCCTCGACAGGGGAGTGGACTCACCCCTCCACTTT
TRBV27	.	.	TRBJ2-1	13	CASTRGPYNEQFF	TGTGCCTCCACTCGCGGGCCATACAATGAGCAGTTCTTC
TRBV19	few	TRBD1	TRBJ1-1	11	CASRQGAEAFF	TGTGCCAGCCGACAGGGTGCTGAAGCTTTCTTT
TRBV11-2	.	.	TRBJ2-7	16	CASSPQGVNKAYEQYF	TGTGCCAGCAGCCCACAGGGAGTCAATAAGGCCTACGAGCAGTACTTC
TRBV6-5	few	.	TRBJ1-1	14	CASSYNAGASEAFF	TGTGCCAGCAGTTATAATGCAGGGGCCAGTGAAGCTTTCTTT
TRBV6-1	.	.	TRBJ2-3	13	CASSALTQGTQYF	TGTGCCAGCAGTGCCTTGACACAAGGGACGCAGTATTTT
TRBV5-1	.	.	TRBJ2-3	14	CASSRQGGQDTQYF	TGCGCCAGCTCCCGGCAGGGGGGGCAAGATACGCAGTATTTT
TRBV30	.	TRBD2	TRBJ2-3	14	CAWTSGTSTDTQYF	TGTGCCTGGACTAGCGGGACAAGCACAGATACGCAGTATTTT
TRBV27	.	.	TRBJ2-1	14	CASTGLASYNEQFF	TGTGCCAGCACGGGCCTAGCGAGCTACAATGAGCAGTTCTTC
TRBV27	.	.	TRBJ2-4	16	CASSLRTALAKNIQYF	TGTGCCAGCAGTTTACGGACAGCCCTAGCCAAAAACATTCAGTACTTC
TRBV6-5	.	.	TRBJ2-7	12	CASSYEGGEQYF	TGTGCCAGCAGTTATGAAGGAGGCGAGCAGTACTTC
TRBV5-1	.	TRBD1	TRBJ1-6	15	CASTPGGQGNSPLHF	TGCGCCAGCACCCCTGGGGGACAGGGAAATTCACCCCTCCACTTT
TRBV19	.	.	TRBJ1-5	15	CASSPQGSGNQPQHF	TGTGCCAGTAGTCCTCAGGGCAGCGGCAATCAGCCCCAGCATTTT
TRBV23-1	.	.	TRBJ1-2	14	CASRRGGVNYGYTF	TGCGCCAGCAGAAGGGGGGGGGTCAACTATGGCTACACCTTC
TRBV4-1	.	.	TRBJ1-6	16	CASSQDLSVPNSPLHF	TGCGCCAGCAGCCAAGATTTGTCGGTTCCTAATTCACCCCTCCACTTT
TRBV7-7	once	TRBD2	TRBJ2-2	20	CASSLRVSGRHNLLPGELFF	TGTGCTAGCAGCTTAAGGGTTAGCGGGAGGCATAACCTCTTACCCGGGGAGCTGTTTTTT
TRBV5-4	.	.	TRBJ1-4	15	CASSSSRITNEKLFF	TGTGCCAGCAGCTCCTCTAGGATAACTAATGAAAAACTGTTTTTT
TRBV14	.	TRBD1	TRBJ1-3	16	CASSYGQVYSGNTIYF	TGTGCCAGCAGCTACGGACAGGTTTACTCTGGAAACACCATATATTTT
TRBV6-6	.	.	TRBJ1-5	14	CASSYSPEVQPQHF	TGTGCCAGCAGTTACTCGCCGGAGGTTCAGCCCCAGCATTTT
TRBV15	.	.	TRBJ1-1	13	CATKLDLNTEAFF	TGTGCCACCAAGTTGGATCTGAACACTGAAGCTTTCTTT
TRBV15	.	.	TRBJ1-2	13	CATSRGGSYGYTF	TGTGCCACCAGCAGAGGGGGGAGCTATGGCTACACCTTC
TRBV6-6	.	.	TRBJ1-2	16	CASSYDWPPFRDGYTF	TGTGCCAGCAGTTACGACTGGCCCCCGTTTAGGGATGGCTACACCTTC
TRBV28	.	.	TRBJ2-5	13	CASSSLAEETQYF	TGTGCCAGCAGTTCATTAGCGGAAGAGACCCAGTACTTC
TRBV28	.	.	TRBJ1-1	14	CASSPRIAATEAFF	TGTGCCAGCAGTCCTCGAATTGCGGCCACTGAAGCTTTCTTT
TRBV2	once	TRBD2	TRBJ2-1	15	CASRGMTSSPNEQFF	TGTGCCAGCAGGGGGATGACTAGCTCCCCCAATGAGCAGTTCTTC
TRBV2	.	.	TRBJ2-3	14	CASRTQGNSDTQYF	TGTGCCAGCAGGACACAGGGTAACTCAGATACGCAGTATTTT
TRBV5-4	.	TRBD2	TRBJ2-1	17	CASSGRGEGTSYNEQFF	TGTGCCAGCAGCGGACGAGGGGAGGGCACCTCCTACAATGAGCAGTTCTTC
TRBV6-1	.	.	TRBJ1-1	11	CASSSLTEAFF	TGTGCCAGCAGTTCTCTTACTGAAGCTTTCTTT
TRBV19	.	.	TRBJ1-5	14	CAIGQPLSNQPQHF	TGTGCCATTGGACAGCCTCTTAGCAATCAGCCCCAGCATTTT
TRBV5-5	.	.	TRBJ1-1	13	CASSPDTNTEAFF	TGTGCCAGCAGCCCGGACACGAACACTGAAGCTTTCTTT
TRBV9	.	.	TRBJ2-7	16	CASSVGGSISSYEQYF	TGTGCCAGCAGCGTAGGGGGGAGCATCAGCTCCTACGAGCAGTACTTC
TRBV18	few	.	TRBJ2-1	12	CASSPPGPPEFF	TGTGCCAGCTCACCACCGGGACCACCTGAGTTCTTC
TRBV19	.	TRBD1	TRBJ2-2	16	CASASTGSLNTGELFF	TGTGCCAGCGCATCGACAGGGTCGCTCAACACCGGGGAGCTGTTTTTT
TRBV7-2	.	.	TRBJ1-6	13	CASSLGVNSPLHF	TGTGCCAGCAGCTTAGGAGTCAACTCACCCCTCCACTTT
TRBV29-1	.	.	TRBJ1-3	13	CSVEDQGRNTIYF	TGCAGCGTTGAAGATCAGGGAAGAAACACCATATATTTT
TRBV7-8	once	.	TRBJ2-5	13	CASSLGLLSEQYF	TGTGCCAGCAGCTTAGGACTTCTTAGTGAGCAGTACTTC
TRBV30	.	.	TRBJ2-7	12	CAWRTDSYEQYF	TGTGCCTGGCGGACAGATTCCTACGAGCAGTACTTC
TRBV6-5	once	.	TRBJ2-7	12	CASSYRGYEQYF	TGTGCCAGCAGTTACAGGGGCTACGAGCAGTACTTC
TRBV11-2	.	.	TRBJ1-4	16	CASSDNRDGGMKRLFF	TGTGCCAGCAGCGATAACCGGGACGGCGGAATGAAAAGGCTGTTTTTT